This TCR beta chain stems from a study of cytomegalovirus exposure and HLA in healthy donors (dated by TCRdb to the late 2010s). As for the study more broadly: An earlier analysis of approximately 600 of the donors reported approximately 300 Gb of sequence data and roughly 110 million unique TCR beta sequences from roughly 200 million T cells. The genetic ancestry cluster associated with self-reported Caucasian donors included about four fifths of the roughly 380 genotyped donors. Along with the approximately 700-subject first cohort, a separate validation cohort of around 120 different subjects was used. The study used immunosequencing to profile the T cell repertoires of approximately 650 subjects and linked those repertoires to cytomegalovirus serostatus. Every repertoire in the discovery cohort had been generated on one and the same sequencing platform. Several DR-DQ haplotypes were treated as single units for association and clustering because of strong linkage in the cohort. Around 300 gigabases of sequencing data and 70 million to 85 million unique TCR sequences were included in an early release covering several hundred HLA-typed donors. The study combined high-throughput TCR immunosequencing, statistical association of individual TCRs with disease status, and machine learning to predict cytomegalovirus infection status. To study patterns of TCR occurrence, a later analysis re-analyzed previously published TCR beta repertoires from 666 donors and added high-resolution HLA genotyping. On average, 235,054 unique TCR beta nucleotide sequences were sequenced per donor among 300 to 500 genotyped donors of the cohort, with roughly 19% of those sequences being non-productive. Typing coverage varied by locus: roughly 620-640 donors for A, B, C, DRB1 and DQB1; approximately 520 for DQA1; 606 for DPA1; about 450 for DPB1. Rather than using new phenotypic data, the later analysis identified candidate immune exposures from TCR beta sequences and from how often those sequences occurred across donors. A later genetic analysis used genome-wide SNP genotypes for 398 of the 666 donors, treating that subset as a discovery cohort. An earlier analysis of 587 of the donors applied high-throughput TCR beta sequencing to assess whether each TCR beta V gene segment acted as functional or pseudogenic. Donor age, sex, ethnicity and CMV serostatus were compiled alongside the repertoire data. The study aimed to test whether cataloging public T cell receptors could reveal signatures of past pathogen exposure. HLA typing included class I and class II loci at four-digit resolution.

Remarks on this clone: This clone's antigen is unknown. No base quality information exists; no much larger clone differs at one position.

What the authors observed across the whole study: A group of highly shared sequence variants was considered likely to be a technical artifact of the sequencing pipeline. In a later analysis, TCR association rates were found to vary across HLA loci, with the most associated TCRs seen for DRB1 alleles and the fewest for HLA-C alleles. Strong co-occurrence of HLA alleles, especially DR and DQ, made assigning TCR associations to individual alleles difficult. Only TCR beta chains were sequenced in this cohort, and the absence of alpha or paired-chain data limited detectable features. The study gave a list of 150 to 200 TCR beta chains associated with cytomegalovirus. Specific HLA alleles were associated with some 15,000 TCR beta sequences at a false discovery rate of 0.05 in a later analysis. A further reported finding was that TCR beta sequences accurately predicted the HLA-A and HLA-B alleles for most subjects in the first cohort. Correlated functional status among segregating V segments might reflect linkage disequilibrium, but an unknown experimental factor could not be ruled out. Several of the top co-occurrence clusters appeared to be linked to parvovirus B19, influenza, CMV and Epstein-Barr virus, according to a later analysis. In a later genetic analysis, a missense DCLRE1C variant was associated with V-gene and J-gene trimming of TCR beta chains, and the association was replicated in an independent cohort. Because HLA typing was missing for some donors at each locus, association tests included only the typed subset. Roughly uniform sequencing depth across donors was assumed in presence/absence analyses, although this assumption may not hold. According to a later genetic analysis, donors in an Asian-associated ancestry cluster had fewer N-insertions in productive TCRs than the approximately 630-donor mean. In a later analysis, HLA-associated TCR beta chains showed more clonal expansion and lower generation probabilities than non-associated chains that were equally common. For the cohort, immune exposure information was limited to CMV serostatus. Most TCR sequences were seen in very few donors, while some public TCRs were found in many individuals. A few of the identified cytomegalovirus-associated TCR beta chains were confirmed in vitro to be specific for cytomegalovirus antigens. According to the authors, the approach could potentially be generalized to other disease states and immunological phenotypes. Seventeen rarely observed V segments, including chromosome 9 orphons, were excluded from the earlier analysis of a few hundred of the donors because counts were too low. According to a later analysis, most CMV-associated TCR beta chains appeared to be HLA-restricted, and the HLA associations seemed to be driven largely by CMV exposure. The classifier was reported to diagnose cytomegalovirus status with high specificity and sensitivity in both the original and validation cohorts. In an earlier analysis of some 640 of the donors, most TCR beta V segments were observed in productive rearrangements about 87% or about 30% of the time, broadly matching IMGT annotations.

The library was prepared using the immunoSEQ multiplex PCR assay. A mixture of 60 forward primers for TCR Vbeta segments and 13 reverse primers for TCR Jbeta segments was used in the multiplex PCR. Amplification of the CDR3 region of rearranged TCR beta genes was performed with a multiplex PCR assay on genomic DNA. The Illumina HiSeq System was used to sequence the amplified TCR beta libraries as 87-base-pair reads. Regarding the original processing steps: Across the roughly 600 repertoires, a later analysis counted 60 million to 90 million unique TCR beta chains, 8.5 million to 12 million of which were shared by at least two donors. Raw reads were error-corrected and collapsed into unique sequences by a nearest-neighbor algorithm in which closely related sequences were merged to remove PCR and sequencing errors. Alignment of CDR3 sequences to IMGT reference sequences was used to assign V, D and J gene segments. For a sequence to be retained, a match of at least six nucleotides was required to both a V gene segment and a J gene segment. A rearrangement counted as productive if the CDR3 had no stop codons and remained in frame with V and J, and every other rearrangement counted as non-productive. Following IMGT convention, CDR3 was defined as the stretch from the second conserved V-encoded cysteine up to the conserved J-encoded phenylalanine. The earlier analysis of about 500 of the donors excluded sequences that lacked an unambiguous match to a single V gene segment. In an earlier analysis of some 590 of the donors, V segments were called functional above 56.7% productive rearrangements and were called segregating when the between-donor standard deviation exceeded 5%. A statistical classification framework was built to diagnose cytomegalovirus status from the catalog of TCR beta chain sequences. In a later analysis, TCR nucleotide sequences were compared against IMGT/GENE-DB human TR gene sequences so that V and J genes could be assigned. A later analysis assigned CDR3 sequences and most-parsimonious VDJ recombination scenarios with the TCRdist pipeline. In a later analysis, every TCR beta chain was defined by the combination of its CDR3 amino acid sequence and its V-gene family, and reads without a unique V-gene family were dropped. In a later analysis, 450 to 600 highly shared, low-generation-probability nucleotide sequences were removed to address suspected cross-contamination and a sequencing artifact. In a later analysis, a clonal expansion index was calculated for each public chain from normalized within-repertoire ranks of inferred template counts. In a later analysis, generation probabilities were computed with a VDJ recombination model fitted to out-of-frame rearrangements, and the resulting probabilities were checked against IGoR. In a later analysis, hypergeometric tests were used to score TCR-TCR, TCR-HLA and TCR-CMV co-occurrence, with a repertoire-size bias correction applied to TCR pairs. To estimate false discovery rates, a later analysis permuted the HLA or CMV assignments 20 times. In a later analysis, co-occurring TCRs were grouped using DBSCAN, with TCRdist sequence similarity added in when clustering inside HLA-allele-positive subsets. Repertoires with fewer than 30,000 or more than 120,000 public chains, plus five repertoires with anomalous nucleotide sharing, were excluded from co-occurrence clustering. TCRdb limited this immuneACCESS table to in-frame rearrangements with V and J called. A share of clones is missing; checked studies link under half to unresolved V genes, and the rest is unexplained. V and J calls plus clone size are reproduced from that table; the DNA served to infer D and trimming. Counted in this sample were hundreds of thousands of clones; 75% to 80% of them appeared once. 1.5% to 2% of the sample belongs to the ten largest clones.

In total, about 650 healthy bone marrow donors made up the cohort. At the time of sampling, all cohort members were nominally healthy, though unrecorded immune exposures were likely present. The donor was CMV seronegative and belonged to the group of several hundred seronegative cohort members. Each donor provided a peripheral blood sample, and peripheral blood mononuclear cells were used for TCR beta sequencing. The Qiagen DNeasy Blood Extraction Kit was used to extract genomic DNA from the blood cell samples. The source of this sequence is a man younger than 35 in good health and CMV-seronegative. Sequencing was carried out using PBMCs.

The CDR3 has the sequence CSVEKGQGNYGYTF. The nucleotides are TGCAGCGTTGAAAAGGGCCAGGGTAACTATGGCTACACCTTC. The chain employs TRBV29-1 and TRBJ1-2; TRBD1 could be the D gene, as 5 bases match. V loses 2 bases of germline sequence and J loses 1 base, and the interval between the two ends is 11 bases. The CDR3 covers 14 residues, taking in both the cysteine and the phenylalanine. Solely the CDR3 DNA is kept, with 42 bases framed from the first base. From a lookup of the germline V gene, CDR1 and CDR2 are SQVTM and ANQGSEA.